Listed here are 23 T cell receptor beta chains from one sample, sequenced in a study of blood T cell repertoires in COVID-19. Sequencing used immunoSEQ multiplex PCR; TCRdb keeps in-frame clones, though not all of them. Here the sample spans about 70,000 clones, approximately 80% being singletons. Source material: peripheral blood. Receptors originate from a woman older than 75 with active or convalescent COVID-19.

The CDR3 DNA is TGTGCCAGCAGCCGACAGGGGGCGGCAGATACGCAGTATTTT. Its protein product is CASSRQGAADTQYF. The V gene is TRBV3-1 (or the pseudogene TRBV3-2), the J gene TRBJ2-3; TRBD1 agrees at 10 bases. The length of the CDR3 is 14 residues. Per the germline V gene, CDR1 is LGHDT and CDR2 is YNNKEL (reference sequence). V dropped 4 bases and J dropped 4; count of bases not matched to a gene: 2.

The chain has TRBV5-4 and TRBJ2-5; D is perhaps TRBD1 (7 bases). From germline, CDR1 is SGHNT and CDR2 YYREEE (reference sequence). V shed 5 bases and J shed 5 bases, with 19 bases lying between them. The CDR3 loop spans 15 amino acids. The CDR3 DNA is TGTGCCAGCAGTACCCAGCGTTCAGGGGGGGAGACCCAGTACTTC. It codes for CASSTQRSGGETQYF.

The chain uses TRBV9 and TRBJ2-2; 8 bases map to TRBD2. Germline V lookup: CDR1 SGDLS, CDR2 YYNGEE. CDR3 length equals 16 residues. V dropped 2 bases and J dropped 1; count of bases not matched to a gene: 4. For the CDR3, the DNA is TGTGCCAGCAGCGTTAGCGGGGAGGGGAACACCGGGGAGCTGTTTTTT. Translation gives CASSVSGEGNTGELFF.

In regard to this clone: Other DNA sequences in the same sample also yield this CDR3. The chain uses TRBV18 and TRBJ2-7; 9 positions agree with TRBD1. The V gene's germline CDR1 is KGHSH and CDR2 LQKENI. The CDR3 is 15 amino acids. V lost 4 bases and J lost 3; bases outside the gene matches: 7. The CDR3: CASSHSGTGNYEQYF. For the CDR3, the DNA is TGTGCCAGCTCACACTCCGGGACAGGGAACTACGAGCAGTACTTC.

The chain uses TRBV4-2 and TRBJ1-2; 8 bases fit TRBD1. Trimming removed 0 bases from V and 0 bases from J; junction bases left unmatched: 12. Germline V gene lookup returns CDR1 LGHNA and CDR2 YNFKEQ. CDR3 size: 19 residues. CDR3 residues: CASSQEAGGIGRANYGYTF. The CDR3 coding sequence is TGTGCCAGCAGCCAAGAAGCAGGGGGCATTGGGAGAGCTAACTATGGCTACACCTTC.

V is TRBV28 and J is TRBJ1-5; 9 positions match TRBD1. The CDR3 spans 15 residues. Trimming at V came to 4 bases and at J to 6 bases, leaving 7 bases not matched to a gene. Germline CDR1 MDHEN, CDR2 SYDVKM. CDR3 in DNA: TGTGCCAGCAGTTCCAGACAGGGGGTGGGTCAGCCCCAGCATTTT. It is translated as CASSSRQGVGQPQHF.

V is TRBV30 and J is TRBJ1-5; TRBD1 matches at 8 bases. The CDR3 length is 13 residues. Germline V CDR1 and CDR2: GTSNPN, SVGIG (reference sequence). V trimming: 3 bases; J trimming: 6 bases; junction bases outside the gene matches: 4. CDR3 nucleotides: TGTGCCTGGAGCAGACAGGGGAGTCAGCCCCAGCATTTT. This codes for CAWSRQGSQPQHF. The full variable domain, its missing parts supplied by reference TRBV30 and TRBJ1-5, is SQTIHQWPATLVQPVGSPLSLECTVEGTSNPNLYWYRQAAGRGLQLLFYSVGIGQISSEVPQNLSASRPQDRQFILSSKKLLLSDSGFYLCAWSRQGSQPQHFGDGTRLSIL.

The chain combines TRBV6-5 with TRBJ2-2; the D gene is possibly TRBD1 (6 bases). Germline V gives CDR1 MNHEY, CDR2 SVGAGI. CDR3 length: 15 amino acids. V gave up 6 bases and J gave up 2 bases, with 13 bases separating them. CDR3 residues: CASSRRTENTGELFF. In DNA, the CDR3 is TGTGCCAGCAGCCGCAGGACAGAAAACACCGGGGAGCTGTTTTTT.

This clone was counted only a few times. The chain joins TRBV27 to TRBJ2-5; 7 bases align to TRBD1. The length of the CDR3 is 14 residues. The ends lost 5 bases at V and 0 bases at J; junction bases unmatched: 3. Germline loops: CDR1 MNHEY, CDR2 SMNVEV (reference sequence). CDR3 residues: CASSTGQYQETQYF. DNA for the CDR3: TGTGCCAGCAGTACGGGACAGTACCAAGAGACCCAGTACTTC.

The chain carries TRBV2 and TRBJ1-5; tentative D call: TRBD1 (5 bases). This CDR3 has 15 amino acids. The V and J ends lost 6 bases and 6 bases respectively, with 18 bases between them. The V gene's germline CDR1 is SNHLY and CDR2 FYNNEI. The CDR3 loop is CASRKGWQGGQPQHF. For the CDR3, the DNA is TGTGCCAGCAGGAAGGGTTGGCAGGGCGGTCAGCCCCAGCATTTT.

V and J are TRBV14 and TRBJ1-2; 8 bases map to TRBD1. The CDR3 extends over 14 amino acids. The V segment lost 2 bases and the J segment 4 bases; nucleotides outside the gene matches: 3. The germline CDR1 and CDR2 sequences are SGHDN and FVKESK. The CDR3 loop reads CASSQQGASYGYTF. The CDR3 bases are TGTGCCAGCAGCCAACAGGGGGCAAGCTATGGCTACACCTTC.

This chain uses TRBV2 with TRBJ2-7; 8 bases line up with TRBD2. Germline CDR1 SNHLY, CDR2 FYNNEI. This CDR3 is built from 13 residues. V lost 6 bases and J lost 3; bases outside the gene matches: 4. The CDR3 DNA follows: TGTGCCAGCAGATTTCGGGGGGGCTACGAGCAGTACTTC. It encodes CASRFRGGYEQYF.

The V call is TRBV4-3, the J call TRBJ2-4, with a weak D call TRBD2 (7 bases). This CDR3 region has 19 residues. Per the germline V gene, CDR1 is LGHNA and CDR2 is YSLEER. V was cut by 1 base and J by 3 bases, with 22 bases left in between. This CDR3 is CASSQAWVGGLVSKNIQYF. As DNA, the CDR3 is TGCGCCAGCAGCCAAGCCTGGGTGGGGGGGCTTGTTAGCAAAAACATTCAGTACTTC.

This CDR3 reads CATSSGLAAETQYF. The CDR3 DNA sequence: TGTGCCACCAGCAGTGGACTAGCGGCGGAGACCCAGTACTTC. This chain connects TRBV15 to TRBJ2-5, with 10 bases matching TRBD2. Germline V gene data show CDR1 as LNHNV and CDR2 as YYDKDF (reference sequence). The CDR3 extends over 14 amino acids. The J segment lost 5 bases and the V segment lost 3 bases, leaving 3 bases of the junction unmatched.

V and J are TRBV7-2 and TRBJ2-7, with D possibly TRBD1 on 6 matching bases. This CDR3 has 15 residues. Per germline, CDR1 SGHTA and CDR2 FQGNSA. V was pared by 0 bases and J by 3 bases, with 12 bases between. For the CDR3, the DNA is TGTGCCAGCAGCTTAGCGCCAGGGGATTACTACGAGCAGTACTTC. It is translated as CASSLAPGDYYEQYF.

In its sample, this clone was seen a few times. This chain uses TRBV28 with TRBJ1-5; D possibly corresponds to TRBD1 (5 bases). This CDR3 is 15 amino acids long. V lost 1 base and J lost 4, with 11 bases in between. Germline CDR1 and CDR2: MDHEN and SYDVKM. The CDR3 loop is CASSLFGGGNQPQHF. CDR3 DNA: TGTGCCAGCAGTTTATTCGGGGGAGGGAATCAGCCCCAGCATTTT.

The chain links TRBV6-5 to TRBJ2-6, with 8 bases fitting TRBD1. Germline loops: CDR1 MNHEY, CDR2 SVGAGI. This CDR3 contains 15 residues. Trimming cost V 6 bases and J 0 bases; bases outside gene matches: 1. DNA for the CDR3: TGTGCCAGCAGAACAGGGGGCTCTGGGGCCAACGTCCTGACTTTC. It yields the protein CASRTGGSGANVLTF.

V is TRBV6-2 or TRBV6-3 and J is TRBJ1-2; 8 bases are shared with TRBD1. Germline V gene lookup returns CDR1 MNHEY and CDR2 SVGEGT. This CDR3 spans 14 amino acids. The ends lost 0 bases at V and 6 bases at J; junction bases unmatched: 3. The DNA for the CDR3 is TGTGCCAGCAGTTACTCGACAGGGGTGGATGGCTACACCTTC. Translation: CASSYSTGVDGYTF.

The chain couples TRBV7-2 to TRBJ2-5; TRBD2 aligns across 7 bases. Germline CDR1 and CDR2: SGHTA and FQGNSA. The length of the CDR3 is 14 residues. V was clipped by 6 bases and J by 1 base; unmatched bases: 5. CDR3 sequence reads: CASSKGGAQETQYF. The CDR3 nucleotides read TGTGCCAGCAGTAAGGGAGGGGCCCAAGAGACCCAGTACTTC.

This chain uses TRBV30 with TRBJ2-3, with 7 bases aligning to TRBD1. Trimming cost V 2 bases and J 0 bases; bases outside gene matches: 2. The CDR3 extends over 14 amino acids. Germline V CDR1 and CDR2: GTSNPN, SVGIG (reference sequence). The CDR3 loop is CAWSRGQSTDTQYF. The CDR3 DNA reads TGTGCCTGGAGTAGGGGACAGAGCACAGATACGCAGTATTTT.

The rearrangement links TRBV5-3 to TRBJ2-5; 10 bases line up with TRBD2. TRBV5-3 qualifies as an ORF whose function is uncertain. The V and J ends lost 2 bases and 3 bases, in that order; junction bases with no gene match: 7. CDR3 size: 16 residues. The CDR3 region is CARSLHQRGGKETQYF. The CDR3 DNA is TGTGCCAGAAGCTTACATCAGCGGGGGGGCAAAGAGACCCAGTACTTC.

This rearrangement joins TRBV7-2 to TRBJ1-3; a weak D match, TRBD1 (5 bases). The CDR3 spans 15 residues. With 2 bases removed from V and 0 bases from J, the gap between germline ends came to 8 bases. The germline CDR1 and CDR2 sequences are SGHTA and FQGNSA. Here the CDR3 DNA reads TGTGCCAGCAGCTTAATGGGGCTCTCTGGAAACACCATATATTTT. Encoded protein: CASSLMGLSGNTIYF.

The rearrangement links TRBV7-2 to TRBJ2-5; 8 bases match TRBD1. The junction had 0 bases not matched to a gene; V was cut back by 1 base and J by 5 bases. CDR3 length: 13 amino acids. Looked up from germline, CDR1 is SGHTA and CDR2 is FQGNSA. CDR3 bases: TGTGCCAGCAGCTTAGACAGGGGGGAGACCCAGTACTTC. This translates into CASSLDRGETQYF.